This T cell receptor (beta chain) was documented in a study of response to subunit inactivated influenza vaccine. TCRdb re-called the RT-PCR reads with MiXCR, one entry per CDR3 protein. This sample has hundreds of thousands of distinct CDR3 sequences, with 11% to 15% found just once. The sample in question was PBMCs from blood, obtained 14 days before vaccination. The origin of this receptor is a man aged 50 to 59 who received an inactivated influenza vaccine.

In nucleotides, the CDR3 is TGTGCCTTCAGTTTAGGCCTCCATCCCGACAGGATCACAGATACGCAGTATTTT. This gives the protein CAFSLGLHPDRITDTQYF. The genes are TRBV12-3 or TRBV12-4 and TRBJ2-3; D possibly corresponds to TRBD1 (6 bases). Trimming left V 11 bases short and J 2 bases short, with 29 bases between. The CDR3 consists of 18 residues.